This T cell receptor beta chain was obtained from a study of coeliac disease. Study-level findings and limits: TRB repertoires were largely private, with most amino acid sequences found in only one sample.

V was shortened by 3 bases and J by 2 bases, with 16 bases between the two germline ends. The V gene's germline CDR1 is KGHSH and CDR2 LQKENI. The CDR3 is 16 amino acids. Comments on this clone: What it binds is not known.

TCRdb's table, derived via immunoSEQ multiplex PCR, lists solely in-frame clones and lacks some. The table has over a thousand clones, roughly 66% seen once. The sequenced sample consisted of lamina propria lymphocytes from the gut. The sequence was obtained from a woman aged 35 to 49 with celiac disease on a gluten-free diet, and with hypertension. The chain couples TRBV18 to TRBJ1-1; TRBD1 is a possible D gene (5 bases). The CDR3 loop is CASSPLTTAANTEAFF. The CDR3 DNA follows: TGTGCCAGCTCACCTTTGACGACAGCCGCTAACACTGAAGCTTTCTTT.